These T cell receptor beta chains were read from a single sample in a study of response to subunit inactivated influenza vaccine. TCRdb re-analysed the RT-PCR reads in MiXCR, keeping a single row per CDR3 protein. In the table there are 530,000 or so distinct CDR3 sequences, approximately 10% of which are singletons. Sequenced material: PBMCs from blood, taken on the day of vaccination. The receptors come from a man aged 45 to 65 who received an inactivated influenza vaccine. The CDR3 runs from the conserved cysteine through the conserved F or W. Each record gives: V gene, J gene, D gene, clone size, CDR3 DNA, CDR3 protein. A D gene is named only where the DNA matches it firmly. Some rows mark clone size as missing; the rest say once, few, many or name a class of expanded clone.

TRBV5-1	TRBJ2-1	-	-	TGCGCCAGCAGCCCACGGACAGACGGGCTTGGCGAGCAGTTCTTC	CASSPRTDGLGEQFF
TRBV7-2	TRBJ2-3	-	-	TGTGCCAGCAGCTTATTTGGGGGACCCAGCACAGATACGCAGTATTTT	CASSLFGGPSTDTQYF
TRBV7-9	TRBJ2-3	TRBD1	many	TGTGCCAGCAGCTCCGGGACAGGGAGCTCAGATACGCAGTATTTT	CASSSGTGSSDTQYF
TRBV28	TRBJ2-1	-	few	TGTGCCAGCAGTTTATGGGCAGGGGTCAATGAGCAGTTCTTC	CASSLWAGVNEQFF
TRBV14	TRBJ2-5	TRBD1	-	TGTGCCAGCAGCCAAGATAGTCTCCGGGACAGGAGGCAGACCCAGTACTTC	CASSQDSLRDRRQTQYF
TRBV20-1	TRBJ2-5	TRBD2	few	TGCAGTGCCACTCAAGGGAGCGGGACCGAAGAGACCCAGTACTTC	CSATQGSGTEETQYF
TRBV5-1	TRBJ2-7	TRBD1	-	TGCGCCAGCAGCTTGCATGGGACAGATTACTACGAGCAGTACTTC	CASSLHGTDYYEQYF
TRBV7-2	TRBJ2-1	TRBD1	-	TGTGCCAGCAGCTTTCTTGGGACAGGGGGCGATGAGCAGTTCTTC	CASSFLGTGGDEQFF
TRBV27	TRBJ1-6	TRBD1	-	TGTGCCAGCAGTAGACAGGGGTACGCCGTTCCCCTCCACTTT	CASSRQGYAVPLHF
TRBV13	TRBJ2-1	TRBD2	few	TGTGCCAGCAGCTCCCAGCGGGGGGGTTACAATGAGCAGTTCTTC	CASSSQRGGYNEQFF
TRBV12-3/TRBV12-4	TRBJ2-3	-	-	TGTACCTTCAGTTTAGCGCTCTTACGGTTAGCCTCAGATACGCAGTATTTT	CTFSLALLRLASDTQYF
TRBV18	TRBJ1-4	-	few	TGTGCCAGCTCACCACCCTCCGGGACGAAGAATGAAAAACTGTTTTTT	CASSPPSGTKNEKLFF
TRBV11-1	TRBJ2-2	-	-	TGTGCCAGCAGCTTAGCACTTATAAGGGACGAACGAGCCGGGGAGCTGTTTTTT	CASSLALIRDERAGELFF
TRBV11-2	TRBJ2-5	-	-	TGTGCCAGCAGCTTGAGACTAGGGTACCAAGAGACCCAGTACTTC	CASSLRLGYQETQYF
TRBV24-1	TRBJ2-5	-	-	TGTGCCACCAGTGATTTGAGAGACTACCAGTACTTC	CATSDLRDYQYF
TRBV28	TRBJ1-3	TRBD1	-	TGTGCCAGCAGCCGGACAGGGCTAATCTCTGGAAACACCATATATTTT	CASSRTGLISGNTIYF
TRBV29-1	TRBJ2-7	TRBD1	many	TGCAGCGTTGAAGATAACTATGGGACAGAGAATTCCTACGAGCAGTACTTC	CSVEDNYGTENSYEQYF
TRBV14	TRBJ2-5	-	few	TGTGCCAGCAGCCGGAGGGTACACCTACAGGAGACCCAGTACTTC	CASSRRVHLQETQYF
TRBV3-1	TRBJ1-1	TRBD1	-	TGTGCCAGCAGCCCCAGGGGGCGTCGGACTGAAGCTTTCTTT	CASSPRGRRTEAFF
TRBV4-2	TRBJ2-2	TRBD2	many	TGTGCCAGCAGCCCGGCCTCCGGGAGGGTAACCGGGGAGCTGTTTTTT	CASSPASGRVTGELFF
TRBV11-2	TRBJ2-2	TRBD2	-	TGTGCCACCACTAGCGGGAGGTCGGCCGGGGAGCTGTTTTTT	CATTSGRSAGELFF
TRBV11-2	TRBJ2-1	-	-	TGTGCCAGCAGCCCGGCCGCGGGGGCTAATGAGCAGTTCTTC	CASSPAAGANEQFF
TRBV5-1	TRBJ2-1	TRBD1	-	TGCGCCAGCAGCTTGGGGGACAGCCGAGGGGAGCAGTTCTTC	CASSLGDSRGEQFF
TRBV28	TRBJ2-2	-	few	TGTGCCAGCAGTTTAGGGTCCTACACCGGGGAGCTGTTTTTT	CASSLGSYTGELFF
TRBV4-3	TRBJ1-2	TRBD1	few	TGCGCCAGCAGCCAAGTGGGGTACCGGGACAGGGAGGGTAACTATGGCTACACCTTC	CASSQVGYRDREGNYGYTF
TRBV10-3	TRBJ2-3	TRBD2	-	TGTGCCATCAGTGACCTGACTAGCGGAGGCACAGATACGCAGTATTTT	CAISDLTSGGTDTQYF
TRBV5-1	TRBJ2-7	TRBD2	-	TGCGCCAGCAGCCTCGGGGGGGATACCTACGAGCAGTACTTC	CASSLGGDTYEQYF
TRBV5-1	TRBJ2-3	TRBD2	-	TGCGCCAGCAGCCAGTCAGCGGGAGGAAGCACAGATACGCAGTATTTT	CASSQSAGGSTDTQYF
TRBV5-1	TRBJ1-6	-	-	TGCGCCAGCAGCTTGGGTCCAGGGGTTCATTCACCCCTCCACTTT	CASSLGPGVHSPLHF
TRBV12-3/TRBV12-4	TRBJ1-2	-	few	TGTGCCAGCAGCGAACAGCACTATGGCTACACCTTC	CASSEQHYGYTF
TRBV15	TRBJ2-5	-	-	TGTGCCACCAGCAGACCTACAGGGCCCACTGGGTTC	CATSRPTGPTGF
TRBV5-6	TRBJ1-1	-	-	TGTGCCAGCAGCTTGGGGGCGACAGGCCCGAACACTGAAGCTTTCTTT	CASSLGATGPNTEAFF
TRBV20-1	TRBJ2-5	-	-	TGCAGTGCTACCGGTGTGGGGGCCAGGGAAGAGACCCAGTACTTC	CSATGVGAREETQYF
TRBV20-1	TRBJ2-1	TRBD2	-	TGCAGTGCTAGAGATCCAGTAGCGAGCGGGAGAGTGGATGAGCAGTTCTTC	CSARDPVASGRVDEQFF
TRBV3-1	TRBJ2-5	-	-	TGTGCCAGCAGCCAATTGGCGGGGGCATACCAAGAGACCCAGTACTTC	CASSQLAGAYQETQYF
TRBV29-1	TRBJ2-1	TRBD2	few	TGCAGCGTTCCAAGAGCGGGAGGGACCTACAATGAGCAGTTCTTC	CSVPRAGGTYNEQFF
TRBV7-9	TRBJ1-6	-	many	TGTGCCAGCAGCTTGGACAAGTATTCCCGGTCACCCCTCCACTTT	CASSLDKYSRSPLHF
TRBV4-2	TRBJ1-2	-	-	TGTGCCAGCAGCCAGAGACAGGATTATGGCTACACCTTC	CASSQRQDYGYTF
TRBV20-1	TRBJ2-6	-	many	TGCAGTGCTAGAGATCTCGAGGCGGGGGCCAACGTCCTGACTTTC	CSARDLEAGANVLTF
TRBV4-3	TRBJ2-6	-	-	TGCGCCAGCAGCCAAGAGTCCTCTTACTCTGGGGCCAACGTCCTGACTTTC	CASSQESSYSGANVLTF
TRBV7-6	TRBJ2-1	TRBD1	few	TGTGCCAGCAGCTTAGGGGACAGGGTTATGAATGAGCAGTTCTTC	CASSLGDRVMNEQFF
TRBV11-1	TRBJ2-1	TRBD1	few	TGTGCCAGCAGCTCAGCTCGCGCCAGGGGACAGGGCTTGAAGCAGTTCTTC	CASSSARARGQGLKQFF